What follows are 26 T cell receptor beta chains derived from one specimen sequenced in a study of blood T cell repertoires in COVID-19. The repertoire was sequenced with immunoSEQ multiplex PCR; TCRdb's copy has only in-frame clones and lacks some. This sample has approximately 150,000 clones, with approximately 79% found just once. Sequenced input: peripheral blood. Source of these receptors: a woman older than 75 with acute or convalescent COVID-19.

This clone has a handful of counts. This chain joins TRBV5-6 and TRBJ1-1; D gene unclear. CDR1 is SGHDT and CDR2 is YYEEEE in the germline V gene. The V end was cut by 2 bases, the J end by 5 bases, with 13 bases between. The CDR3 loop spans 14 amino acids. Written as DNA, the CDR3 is TGTGCCAGCAGCTTCCCCGGGGTTAGGACTGAAGCTTTCTTT. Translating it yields CASSFPGVRTEAFF.

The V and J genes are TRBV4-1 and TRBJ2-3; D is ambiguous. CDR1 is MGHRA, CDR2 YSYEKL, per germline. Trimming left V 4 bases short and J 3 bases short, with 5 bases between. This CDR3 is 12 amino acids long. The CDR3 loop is CASSRPTDTQYF. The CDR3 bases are TGCGCCAGCAGCCGGCCGACAGATACGCAGTATTTT.

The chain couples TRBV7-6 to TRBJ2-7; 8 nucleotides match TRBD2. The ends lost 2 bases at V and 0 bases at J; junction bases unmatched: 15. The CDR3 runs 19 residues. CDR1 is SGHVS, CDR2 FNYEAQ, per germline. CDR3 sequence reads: CASSLMGPGGDRSSYEQYF. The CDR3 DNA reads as TGTGCCAGCAGCTTAATGGGGCCCGGGGGGGACCGGAGCTCCTACGAGCAGTACTTC.

The CDR3 nucleotides are TGTGCCAGTAGTGTCGGACAGGGGCTACTCCATAGCAATCAGCCCCAGCATTTT. Protein: CASSVGQGLLHSNQPQHF. This chain uses TRBV19 with TRBJ1-5; TRBD1 aligns across 9 bases. In germline, CDR1 is LNHDA, CDR2 SQIVND (reference sequence). V lost 5 bases and J lost 0; bases outside the gene matches: 11. There are 18 residues in the CDR3. The full variable domain, its missing parts supplied by reference TRBV19 and TRBJ1-5, is DGGITQSPKYLFRKEGQNVTLSCEQNLNHDAMYWYRQDPGQGLRLIYYSQIVNDFQKGDIAEGYSVSREKKESFPLTVTSAQKNPTAFYLCASSVGQGLLHSNQPQHFGDGTRLSIL.

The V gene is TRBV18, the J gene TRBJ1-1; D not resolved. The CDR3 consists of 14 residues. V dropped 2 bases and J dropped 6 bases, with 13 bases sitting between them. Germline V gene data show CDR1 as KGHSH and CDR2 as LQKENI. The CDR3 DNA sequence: TGTGCCAGCTCACCAGGGCAGATTTTCCCTGAAGCTTTCTTT. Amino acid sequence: CASSPGQIFPEAFF.

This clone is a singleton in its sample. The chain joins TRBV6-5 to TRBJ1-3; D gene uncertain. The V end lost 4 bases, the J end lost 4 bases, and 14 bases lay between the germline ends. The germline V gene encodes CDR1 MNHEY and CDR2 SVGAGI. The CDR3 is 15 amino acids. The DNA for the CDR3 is TGTGCCAGCAGTTTTGAGGGCAGTTCAGGAAACACCATATATTTT. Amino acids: CASSFEGSSGNTIYF.

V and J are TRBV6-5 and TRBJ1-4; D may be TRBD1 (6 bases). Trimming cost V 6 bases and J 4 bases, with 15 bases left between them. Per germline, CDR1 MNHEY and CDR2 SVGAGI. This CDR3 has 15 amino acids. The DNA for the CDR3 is TGTGCCAGCAGGATGACAGGCTTCAGTAATGAAAAACTGTTTTTT. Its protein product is CASRMTGFSNEKLFF.

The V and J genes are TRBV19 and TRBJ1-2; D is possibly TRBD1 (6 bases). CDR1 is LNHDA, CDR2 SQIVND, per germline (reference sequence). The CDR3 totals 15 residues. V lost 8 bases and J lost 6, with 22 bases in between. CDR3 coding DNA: TGTGCCAGTCAAAGAGGGACCGCGCAGGGGAATGGCTACACCTTC. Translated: CASQRGTAQGNGYTF.

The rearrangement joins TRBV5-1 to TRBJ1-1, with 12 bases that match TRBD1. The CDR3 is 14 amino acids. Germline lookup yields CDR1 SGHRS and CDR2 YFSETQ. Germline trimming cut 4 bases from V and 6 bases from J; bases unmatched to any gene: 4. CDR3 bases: TGCGCCAGCAGCCAGGGACAGGGGGCCTCTGAAGCTTTCTTT. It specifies CASSQGQGASEAFF.

DNA of the CDR3: TGCGCCAGCAGCCCTACCCTACCACCTAACAGGGGATCCTCCTACGAGCAGTACTTC. Its translation is CASSPTLPPNRGSSYEQYF. The chain joins TRBV5-1 to TRBJ2-7; 7 bases align to TRBD1. This CDR3 is built from 19 residues. V dropped 4 bases and J dropped 0; count of bases not matched to a gene: 19. Germline lookup yields CDR1 SGHRS and CDR2 YFSETQ.

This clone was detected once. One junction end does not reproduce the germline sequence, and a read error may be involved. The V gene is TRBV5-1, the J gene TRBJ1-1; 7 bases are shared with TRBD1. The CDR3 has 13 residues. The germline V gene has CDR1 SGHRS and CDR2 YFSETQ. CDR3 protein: CASSLGDSGAGLF. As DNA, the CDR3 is TGCGCCAGCAGCTTGGGGGACAGCGGTGCGGGTCTCTTT.

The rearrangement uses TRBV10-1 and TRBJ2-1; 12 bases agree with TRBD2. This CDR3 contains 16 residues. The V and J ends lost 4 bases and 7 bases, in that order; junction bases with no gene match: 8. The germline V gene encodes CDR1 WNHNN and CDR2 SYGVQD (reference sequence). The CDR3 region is CASSAELAGGGNEQFF. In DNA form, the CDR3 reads TGCGCCAGCAGTGCAGAACTAGCGGGAGGAGGGAATGAGCAGTTCTTC.

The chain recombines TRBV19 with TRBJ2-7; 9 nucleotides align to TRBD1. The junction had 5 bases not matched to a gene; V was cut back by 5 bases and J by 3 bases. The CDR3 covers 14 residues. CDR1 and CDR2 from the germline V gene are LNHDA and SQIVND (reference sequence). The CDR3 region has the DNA TGTGCCAGTAGTCCCGGGACAGGGAGCTACGAGCAGTACTTC. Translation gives CASSPGTGSYEQYF.

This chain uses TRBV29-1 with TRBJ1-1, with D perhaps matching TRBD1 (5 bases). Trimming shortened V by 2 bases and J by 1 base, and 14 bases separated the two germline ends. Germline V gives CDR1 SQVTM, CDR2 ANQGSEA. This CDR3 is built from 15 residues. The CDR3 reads CSVERQGNRNTEAFF. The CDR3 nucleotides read TGCAGCGTTGAAAGGCAGGGCAATCGGAACACTGAAGCTTTCTTT.

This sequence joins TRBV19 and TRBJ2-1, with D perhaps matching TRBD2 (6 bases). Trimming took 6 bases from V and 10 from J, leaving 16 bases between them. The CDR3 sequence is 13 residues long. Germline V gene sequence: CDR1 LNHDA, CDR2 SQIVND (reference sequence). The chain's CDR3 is CASRLGAGWEQFF. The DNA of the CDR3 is TGTGCCAGTAGATTAGGGGCGGGATGGGAGCAGTTCTTC.

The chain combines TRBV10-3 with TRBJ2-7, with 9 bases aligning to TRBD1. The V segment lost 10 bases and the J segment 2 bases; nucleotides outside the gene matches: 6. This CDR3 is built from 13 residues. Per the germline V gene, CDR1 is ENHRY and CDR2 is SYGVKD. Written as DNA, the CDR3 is TGTGCCACCAACCGGGACAGGGCCTACGAGCAGTACTTC. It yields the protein CATNRDRAYEQYF.

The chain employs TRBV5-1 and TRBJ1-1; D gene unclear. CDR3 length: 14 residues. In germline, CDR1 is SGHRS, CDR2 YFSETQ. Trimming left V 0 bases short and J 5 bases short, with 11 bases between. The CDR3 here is CASSLVLAGTEAFF. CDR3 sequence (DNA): TGCGCCAGCAGCTTGGTGTTAGCCGGGACTGAAGCTTTCTTT.

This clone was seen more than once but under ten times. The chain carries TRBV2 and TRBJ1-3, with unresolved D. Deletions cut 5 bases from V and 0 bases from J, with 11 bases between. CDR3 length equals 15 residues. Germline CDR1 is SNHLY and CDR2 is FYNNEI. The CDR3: CASSRQVLSGNTIYF. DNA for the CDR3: TGTGCCAGCAGTCGGCAGGTGCTCTCTGGAAACACCATATATTTT.

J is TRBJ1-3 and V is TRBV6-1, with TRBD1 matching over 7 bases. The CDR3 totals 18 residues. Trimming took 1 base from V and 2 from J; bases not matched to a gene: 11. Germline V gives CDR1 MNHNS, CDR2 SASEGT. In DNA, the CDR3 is TGTGCCAGCAGTGAAGGGTTACCACACAGGGGCCCTGGAAACACCATATATTTT. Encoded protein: CASSEGLPHRGPGNTIYF.

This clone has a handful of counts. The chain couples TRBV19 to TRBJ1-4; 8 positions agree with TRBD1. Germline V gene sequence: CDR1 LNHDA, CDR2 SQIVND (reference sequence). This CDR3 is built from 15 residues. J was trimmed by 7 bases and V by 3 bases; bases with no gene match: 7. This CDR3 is CASSIGGGQVEKLFF. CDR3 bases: TGTGCCAGTAGTATCGGAGGGGGACAGGTTGAAAAACTGTTTTTT.

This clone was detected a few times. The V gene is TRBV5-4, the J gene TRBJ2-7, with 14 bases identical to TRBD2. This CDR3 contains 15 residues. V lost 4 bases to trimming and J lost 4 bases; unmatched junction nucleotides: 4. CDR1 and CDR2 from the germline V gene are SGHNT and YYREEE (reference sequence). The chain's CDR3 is CASSAGLAGVYEQYF. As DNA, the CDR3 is TGTGCCAGCAGCGCGGGACTAGCGGGAGTATACGAGCAGTACTTC.

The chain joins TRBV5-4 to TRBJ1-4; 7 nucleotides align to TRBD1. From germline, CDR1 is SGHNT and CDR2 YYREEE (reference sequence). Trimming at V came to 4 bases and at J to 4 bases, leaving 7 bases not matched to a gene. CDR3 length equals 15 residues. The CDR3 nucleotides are TGTGCCAGCAGCCCGCCCGGGACAGATAATGAAAAACTGTTTTTT. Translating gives CASSPPGTDNEKLFF.

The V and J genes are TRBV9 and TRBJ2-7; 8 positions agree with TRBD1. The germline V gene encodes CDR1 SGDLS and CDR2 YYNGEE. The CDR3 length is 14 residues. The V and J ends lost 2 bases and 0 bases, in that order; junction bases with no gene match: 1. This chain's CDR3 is CASSVTGGSYEQYF. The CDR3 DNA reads TGTGCCAGCAGCGTTACAGGGGGCTCCTACGAGCAGTACTTC.

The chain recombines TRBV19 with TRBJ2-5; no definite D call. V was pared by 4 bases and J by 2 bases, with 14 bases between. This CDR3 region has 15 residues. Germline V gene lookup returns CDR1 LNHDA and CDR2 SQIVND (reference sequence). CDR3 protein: CASSTVVTRQETQYF. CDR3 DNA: TGTGCCAGTAGTACTGTTGTGACACGTCAAGAGACCCAGTACTTC. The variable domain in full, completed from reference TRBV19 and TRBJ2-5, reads DGGITQSPKYLFRKEGQNVTLSCEQNLNHDAMYWYRQDPGQGLRLIYYSQIVNDFQKGDIAEGYSVSREKKESFPLTVTSAQKNPTAFYLCASSTVVTRQETQYFGPGTRLLVL.

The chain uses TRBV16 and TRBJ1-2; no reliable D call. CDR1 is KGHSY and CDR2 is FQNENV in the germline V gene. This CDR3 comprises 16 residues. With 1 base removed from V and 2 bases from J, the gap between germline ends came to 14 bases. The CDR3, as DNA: TGTGCCAGCAGCCAATGGAGTCCCAGATCAAACTATGGCTACACCTTC. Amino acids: CASSQWSPRSNYGYTF.

CDR3 in amino acids: CASSSGLQGSRELFF. For the CDR3, the DNA is TGCGCCAGCAGCTCGGGGCTTCAGGGGAGCAGGGAGCTGTTTTTT. The chain recombines TRBV5-1 with TRBJ2-2, with D tentatively TRBD1 (6 bases). The germline V gene has CDR1 SGHRS and CDR2 YFSETQ. The CDR3 totals 15 residues. V dropped 3 bases and J dropped 9 bases, with 18 bases sitting between them.